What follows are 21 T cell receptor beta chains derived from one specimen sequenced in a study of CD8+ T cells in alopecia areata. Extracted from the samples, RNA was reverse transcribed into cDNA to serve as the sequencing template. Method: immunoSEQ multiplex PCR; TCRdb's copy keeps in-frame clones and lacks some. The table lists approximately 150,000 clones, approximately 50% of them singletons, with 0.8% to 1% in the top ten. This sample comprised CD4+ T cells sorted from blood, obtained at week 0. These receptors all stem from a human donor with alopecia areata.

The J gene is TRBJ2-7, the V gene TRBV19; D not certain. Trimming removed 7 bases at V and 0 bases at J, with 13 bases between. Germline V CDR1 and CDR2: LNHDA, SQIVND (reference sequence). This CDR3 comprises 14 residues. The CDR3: CASKLNLNSYEQYF. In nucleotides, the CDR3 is TGTGCCAGTAAGCTCAACTTAAACTCCTACGAGCAGTACTTC.

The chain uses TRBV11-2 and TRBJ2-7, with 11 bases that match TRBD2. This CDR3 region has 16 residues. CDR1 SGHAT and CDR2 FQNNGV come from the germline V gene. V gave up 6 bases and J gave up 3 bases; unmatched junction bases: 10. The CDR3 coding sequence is TGTGCCAGCAGTCACAGTCTTCTAGCGGGAGGCTACGAGCAGTACTTC. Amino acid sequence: CASSHSLLAGGYEQYF.

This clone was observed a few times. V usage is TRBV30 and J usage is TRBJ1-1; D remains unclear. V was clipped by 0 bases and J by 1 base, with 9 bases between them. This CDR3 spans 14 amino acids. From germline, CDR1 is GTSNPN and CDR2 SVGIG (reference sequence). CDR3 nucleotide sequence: TGTGCCTGGAGTGTACACAGTTCGAACACTGAAGCTTTCTTT. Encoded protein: CAWSVHSSNTEAFF.

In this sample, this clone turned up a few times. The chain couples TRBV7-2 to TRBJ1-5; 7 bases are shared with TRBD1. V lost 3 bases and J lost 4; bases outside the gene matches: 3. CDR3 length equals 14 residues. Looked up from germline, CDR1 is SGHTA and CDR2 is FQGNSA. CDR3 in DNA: TGTGCCAGCAGCTTTACAGGGGATAATCAGCCCCAGCATTTT. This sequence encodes CASSFTGDNQPQHF.

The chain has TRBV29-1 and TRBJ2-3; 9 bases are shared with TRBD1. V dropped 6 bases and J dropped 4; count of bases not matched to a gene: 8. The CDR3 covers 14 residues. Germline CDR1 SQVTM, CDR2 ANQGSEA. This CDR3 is CSVNRDRVADTQYF. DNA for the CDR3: TGCAGCGTCAACCGGGACAGGGTTGCAGATACGCAGTATTTT.

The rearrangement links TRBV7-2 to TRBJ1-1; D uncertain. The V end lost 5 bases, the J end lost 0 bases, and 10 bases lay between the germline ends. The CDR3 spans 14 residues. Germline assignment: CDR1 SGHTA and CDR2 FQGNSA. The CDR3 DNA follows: TGTGCCAGCAGCGCACGGCGGATGAACACTGAAGCTTTCTTT. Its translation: CASSARRMNTEAFF.

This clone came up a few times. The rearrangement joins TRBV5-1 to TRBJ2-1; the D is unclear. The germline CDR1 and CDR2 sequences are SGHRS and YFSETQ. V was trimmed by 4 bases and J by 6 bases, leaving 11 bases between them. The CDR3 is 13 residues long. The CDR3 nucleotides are TGCGCCAGCAGCGGGAACTCCCCCAATGAGCAGTTCTTC. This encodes CASSGNSPNEQFF.

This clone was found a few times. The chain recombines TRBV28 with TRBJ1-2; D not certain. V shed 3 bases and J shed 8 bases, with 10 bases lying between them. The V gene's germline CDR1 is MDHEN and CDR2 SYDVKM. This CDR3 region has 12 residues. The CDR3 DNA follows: TGTGCCAGCAGTTTCGAGTACTCCGGCTACACCTTC. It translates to CASSFEYSGYTF.

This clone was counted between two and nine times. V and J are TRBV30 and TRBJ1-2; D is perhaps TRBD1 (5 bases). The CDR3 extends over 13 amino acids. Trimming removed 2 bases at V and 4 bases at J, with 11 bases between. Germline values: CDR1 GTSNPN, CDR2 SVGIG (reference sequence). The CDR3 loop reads CAWSRDRRYGYTF. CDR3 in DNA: TGTGCCTGGAGTCGGGACCGACGCTATGGCTACACCTTC.

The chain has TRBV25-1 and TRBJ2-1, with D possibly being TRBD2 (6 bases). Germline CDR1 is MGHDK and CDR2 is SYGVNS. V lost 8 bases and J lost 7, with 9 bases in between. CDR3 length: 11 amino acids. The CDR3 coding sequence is TGTGCCAGCTCCCGGGGGAATGAGCAGTTCTTC. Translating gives CASSRGNEQFF.

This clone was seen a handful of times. CDR3 DNA: TGCGCCAGCCCGGAGGGAGGAGGGGACAATGAGCAGTTCTTC. This translates into CASPEGGGDNEQFF. V is TRBV5-1 and J is TRBJ2-1; tentative D call: TRBD2 (6 bases). Germline V gene data show CDR1 as SGHRS and CDR2 as YFSETQ. This CDR3 has 14 amino acids. V lost 7 bases, J lost 5 bases, and 16 bases lay in between.

The CDR3 reads CSVEVGQGASEQYF. CDR3 nucleotides: TGCAGCGTTGAAGTGGGACAGGGGGCATCCGAGCAGTACTTC. This chain connects TRBV29-1 to TRBJ2-7, with 12 bases matching TRBD1. CDR1 and CDR2 (germline): SQVTM, ANQGSEA. V shed 1 base and J 6 bases; nucleotides not matched to a gene: 4. This CDR3 has 14 amino acids.

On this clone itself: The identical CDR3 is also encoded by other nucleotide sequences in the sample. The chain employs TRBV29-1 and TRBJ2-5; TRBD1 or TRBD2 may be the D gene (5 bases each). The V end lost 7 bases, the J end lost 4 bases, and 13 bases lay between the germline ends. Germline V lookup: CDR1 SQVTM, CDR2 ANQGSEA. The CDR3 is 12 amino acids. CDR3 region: CSAGGLGETQYF. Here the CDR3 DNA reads TGCAGCGCTGGGGGATTGGGAGAGACCCAGTACTTC.

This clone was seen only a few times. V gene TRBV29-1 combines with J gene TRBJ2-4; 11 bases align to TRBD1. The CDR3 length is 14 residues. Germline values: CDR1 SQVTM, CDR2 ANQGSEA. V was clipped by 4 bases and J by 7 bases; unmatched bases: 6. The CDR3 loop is CSVARGDRGNIQYF. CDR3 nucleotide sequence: TGCAGCGTTGCCCGGGGGGACAGGGGGAACATTCAGTACTTC.

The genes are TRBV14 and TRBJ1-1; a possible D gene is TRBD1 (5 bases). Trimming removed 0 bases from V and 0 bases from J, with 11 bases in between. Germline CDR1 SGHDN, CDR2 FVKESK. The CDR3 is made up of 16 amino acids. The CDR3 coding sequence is TGTGCCAGCAGCCAAGATGAAGGGGTCGTGAACACTGAAGCTTTCTTT. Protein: CASSQDEGVVNTEAFF.

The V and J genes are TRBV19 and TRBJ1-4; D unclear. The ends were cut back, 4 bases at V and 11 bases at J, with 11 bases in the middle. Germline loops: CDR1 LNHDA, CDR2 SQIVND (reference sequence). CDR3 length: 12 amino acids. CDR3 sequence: CASSTQLQKLFF. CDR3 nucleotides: TGTGCCAGTAGTACCCAGCTTCAGAAACTGTTTTTT.

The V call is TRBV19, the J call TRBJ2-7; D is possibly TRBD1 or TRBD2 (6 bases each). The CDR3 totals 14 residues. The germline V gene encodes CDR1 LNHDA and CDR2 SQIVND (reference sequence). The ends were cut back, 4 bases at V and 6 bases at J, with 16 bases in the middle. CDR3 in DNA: TGTGCCAGTAGTACCCCGGGGCGGGACACCGAGCAGTACTTC. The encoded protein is CASSTPGRDTEQYF.

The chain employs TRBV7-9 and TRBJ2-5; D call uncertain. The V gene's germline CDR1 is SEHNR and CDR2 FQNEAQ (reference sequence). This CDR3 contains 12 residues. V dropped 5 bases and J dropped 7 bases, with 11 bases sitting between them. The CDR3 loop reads CASSLHTRTQYF. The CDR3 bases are TGTGCCAGCAGCCTGCACACCCGGACCCAGTACTTC.

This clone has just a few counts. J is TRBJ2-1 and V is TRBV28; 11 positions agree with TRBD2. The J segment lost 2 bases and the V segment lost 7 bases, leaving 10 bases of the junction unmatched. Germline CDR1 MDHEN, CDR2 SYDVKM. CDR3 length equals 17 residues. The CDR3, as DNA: TGTGCCAGCACCGGGGGTAGCGGGAGGGCCACCTACAATGAGCAGTTCTTC. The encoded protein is CASTGGSGRATYNEQFF. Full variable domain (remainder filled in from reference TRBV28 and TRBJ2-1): DVKVTQSSRYLVKRTGEKVFLECVQDMDHENMFWYRQDPGLGLRLIYFSYDVKMKEKGDIPEGYSVSREKKERFSLILESASTNQTSMYLCASTGGSGRATYNEQFFGPGTRLTVL.

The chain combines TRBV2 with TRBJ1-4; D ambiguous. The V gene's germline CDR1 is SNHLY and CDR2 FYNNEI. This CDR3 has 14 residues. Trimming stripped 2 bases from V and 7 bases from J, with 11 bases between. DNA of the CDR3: TGTGCCAGCAGTGAATATGGAGGAGGTGAAAAACTGTTTTTT. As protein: CASSEYGGGEKLFF.

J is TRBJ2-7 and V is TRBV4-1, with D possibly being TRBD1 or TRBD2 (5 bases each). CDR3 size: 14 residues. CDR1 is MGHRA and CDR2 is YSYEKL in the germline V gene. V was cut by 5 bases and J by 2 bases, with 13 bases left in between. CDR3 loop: CASSFRDAAYEQYF. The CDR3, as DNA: TGCGCCAGCAGCTTCCGGGACGCGGCCTACGAGCAGTACTTC.